The rows below give T cell receptor beta chains drawn from one sample of a study of T-cell memory formation after mild COVID-19. TCRdb processed the 5' RACE reads anew with MiXCR; each CDR3 protein has one entry. The sample contains roughly 200,000 distinct CDR3 sequences, about a sixth of which appear only once. What was sequenced was PBMCs or a T cell subset sorted from them (not recorded which). These receptors originate from an adult woman who had mild COVID-19 (a few samples of this study predate the infection). Cell type and time point are not known. The CDR3 runs from the conserved cysteine through the conserved F or W. D genes are given only for firm matches. Clone sizes are given selectively: once, few, many, or a class where the clone is expanded.

V	size	J	D	CDR3	DNA
TRBV5-1	-	TRBJ2-1	TRBD2	CASSNFAGGPPEQFF	TGCGCCAGCAGCAACTTTGCGGGGGGGCCCCCTGAGCAGTTCTTC
TRBV6-6	few	TRBJ1-6	-	CASIASRISPLHF	TGTGCCAGCATAGCCTCCCGTATTTCACCCCTCCACTTT
TRBV12-3/TRBV12-4	few	TRBJ2-7	TRBD1	CASREGQGALYEQYF	TGTGCCAGCAGGGAAGGACAGGGGGCCTTATACGAGCAGTACTTC
TRBV5-1	-	TRBJ1-1	-	CASSLPSPEAFF	TGCGCCAGCAGCTTACCCTCGCCCGAAGCTTTCTTT
TRBV28	few	TRBJ1-3	-	CASRLSGNTIYF	TGTGCCAGCAGACTCTCTGGAAACACCATATATTTT
TRBV20-1	many	TRBJ2-3	TRBD1	CSASGTGGSDTQYF	TGCAGTGCTAGCGGGACAGGGGGGTCAGATACGCAGTATTTT
TRBV12-3/TRBV12-4	few	TRBJ1-5	-	CASSSSRAGTGQPQHF	TGTGCCAGCAGTTCAAGCAGGGCAGGGACGGGTCAGCCCCAGCATTTT
TRBV5-1	-	TRBJ2-5	-	CASSLGDRETQYF	TGCGCCAGCAGCTTGGGGGATCGTGAGACCCAGTACTTC
TRBV12-3/TRBV12-4	few	TRBJ2-5	-	CASSKRDYQETQYF	TGTGCCAGCAGCAAACGGGACTACCAAGAGACCCAGTACTTC
TRBV4-3	-	TRBJ2-1	-	CASSQENGLPGTADEQFF	TGCGCCAGCAGCCAAGAAAACGGGCTCCCCGGTACGGCGGATGAGCAGTTCTTC
TRBV6-6	-	TRBJ1-4	-	CASSYRDTNEKLFF	TGTGCCAGCAGTTACAGGGACACAAATGAAAAACTGTTTTTT
TRBV6-4	few	TRBJ2-2	TRBD2	CASSAVVPSGGYTGELFF	TGTGCCAGCAGTGCTGTTGTGCCTAGCGGTGGCTACACCGGGGAGCTGTTTTTT
TRBV6-5	many	TRBJ2-5	-	CASREGSEETQYF	TGTGCCAGCAGGGAGGGGTCCGAAGAGACCCAGTACTTC
TRBV11-1	many	TRBJ1-4	-	CASTLGIDATNEKLFF	TGTGCCAGCACGCTCGGGATAGATGCAACTAATGAAAAACTGTTTTTT
TRBV10-3	few	TRBJ2-2	-	CAFSVDSLGELFF	TGTGCCTTTTCCGTCGACAGTTTGGGGGAGCTGTTTTTT
TRBV6-1	few	TRBJ2-2	-	CASSSSHDAGELFF	TGTGCCAGCAGTTCTAGTCATGATGCCGGGGAGCTGTTTTTT
TRBV29-1	-	TRBJ2-7	-	CSVGGRPYEQYF	TGCAGCGTAGGAGGACGCCCCTACGAGCAGTACTTC
TRBV12-3/TRBV12-4	-	TRBJ2-3	-	CASSLALDRDTQYF	TGTGCCAGCAGTTTAGCCCTAGACAGGGATACGCAGTATTTT
TRBV6-2/TRBV6-3	-	TRBJ1-5	-	CASSVGEPQHF	TGTGCCAGCAGTGTTGGTGAGCCCCAGCATTTT
TRBV3-1	few	TRBJ2-3	TRBD1	CASSQGDSRTDTQYF	TGTGCCAGCAGCCAAGGGGACAGCCGCACAGATACGCAGTATTTT
TRBV7-9	-	TRBJ1-1	-	CASSFTAGPNTEAFF	TGTGCCAGCAGCTTTACCGCAGGGCCGAACACTGAAGCTTTCTTT
TRBV7-2	once	TRBJ2-1	-	CASSPRELHYNEQFF	TGTGCCAGCAGCCCCCGGGAGCTGCATTACAATGAGCAGTTCTTC
TRBV12-3/TRBV12-4	many	TRBJ2-1	-	CASTLTNSYNEQFF	TGTGCCAGCACCTTAACAAACTCCTACAATGAGCAGTTCTTC
TRBV24-1	few	TRBJ2-5	TRBD2	CATSDFRTSGAQYF	TGTGCCACCAGTGATTTTCGGACTAGCGGTGCTCAGTACTTC
TRBV6-1	-	TRBJ1-1	-	CASVPGLTEAFF	TGTGCCAGCGTCCCGGGGTTGACTGAAGCTTTCTTT
TRBV7-2	-	TRBJ1-4	TRBD1	CASSLPGQGILFF	TGTGCCAGCAGCTTACCCGGACAGGGAATACTGTTTTTT
TRBV5-1	-	TRBJ2-3	-	CASSPLNRDSSLTDTQYF	TGCGCCAGCAGCCCCCTGAACCGTGACTCCTCCCTCACAGATACGCAGTATTTT
TRBV9	many	TRBJ2-7	TRBD2	CASSVGISGNYEQYF	TGTGCCAGCAGCGTAGGAATTAGCGGGAATTACGAGCAGTACTTC
TRBV11-2	-	TRBJ2-3	-	CASLPRVDSTDTQYF	TGTGCCAGCTTACCCCGCGTGGACAGCACAGATACGCAGTATTTT
TRBV2	-	TRBJ2-7	TRBD2	CASSSRARAGDYEQYF	TGTGCCAGCAGTAGCCGCGCCAGAGCGGGAGACTACGAGCAGTACTTC
TRBV6-6	-	TRBJ2-1	TRBD2	CASRPGFSGGQDNEQFF	TGTGCCAGCAGGCCCGGCTTTAGCGGGGGGCAAGACAATGAGCAGTTCTTC
TRBV12-3/TRBV12-4	few	TRBJ1-1	-	CASSLGGALLTEAFF	TGTGCCAGCAGTTTAGGGGGGGCGCTTTTAACTGAAGCTTTCTTT
TRBV7-9	many	TRBJ2-1	TRBD2	CASSSMGGGPVSYNEQFF	TGTGCCAGCAGCTCCATGGGGGGAGGGCCGGTTTCCTACAATGAGCAGTTCTTC
TRBV6-2/TRBV6-3	few	TRBJ2-3	TRBD1	CASSRQGSLTDTQYF	TGTGCCAGCAGCCGACAGGGGAGCCTCACAGATACGCAGTATTTT
TRBV5-1	-	TRBJ2-1	-	CASSLGDTSSNEQFF	TGCGCCAGCAGCTTGGGGGACACTAGCAGCAATGAGCAGTTCTTC
TRBV7-9	few	TRBJ2-2	-	CASSLGDLNTGELFF	TGTGCCAGCAGCTTAGGTGACCTAAACACCGGGGAGCTGTTTTTT
TRBV6-1	few	TRBJ1-2	TRBD1	CASRRETGPNYGYTF	TGTGCCAGCCGACGCGAGACAGGGCCGAACTATGGCTACACCTTC
TRBV6-1	-	TRBJ1-1	-	CASSENRRSMNTEAFF	TGTGCCAGCAGTGAAAATCGACGGAGCATGAACACTGAAGCTTTCTTT
TRBV21-1	few	TRBJ2-5	-	CASRRLSEKTQYF	TGTGCCAGTAGACGGCTATCTGAGAAGACCCAGTACTTC
TRBV6-5	-	TRBJ1-1	-	CASSPFNEAEAFF	TGTGCCAGCAGCCCATTCAATGAGGCTGAAGCTTTCTTT
TRBV20-1	-	TRBJ2-1	-	CSARVGKSPHNEQFF	TGCAGTGCTAGGGTCGGGAAGTCCCCCCACAATGAGCAGTTCTTC
TRBV20-1	-	TRBJ2-2	-	CSARVPARGTGELFF	TGCAGTGCTAGAGTCCCCGCCAGGGGCACCGGGGAGCTGTTTTTT
TRBV2	few	TRBJ2-7	-	CASTGAGAEQYF	TGTGCCAGCACTGGAGCAGGGGCCGAGCAGTACTTC
TRBV25-1	few	TRBJ2-7	-	CASSDYYEQYF	TGTGCCAGCAGTGATTACTACGAGCAGTACTTC
TRBV9	few	TRBJ2-5	-	CASSVGQPTTQETQYF	TGTGCCAGCAGCGTAGGTCAGCCCACTACTCAAGAGACCCAGTACTTC
TRBV5-1	many	TRBJ2-1	-	CASSLFTGRSGNEQFF	TGCGCCAGCAGCTTGTTTACAGGGAGGAGCGGCAATGAGCAGTTCTTC
TRBV7-8	few	TRBJ2-1	-	CASSFGGANNEQFF	TGTGCCAGCAGCTTTGGGGGAGCGAACAATGAGCAGTTCTTC
TRBV27	few	TRBJ2-7	TRBD2	CASSPNPSGSSYEQYF	TGTGCCAGCAGTCCAAACCCTAGCGGGAGCTCCTACGAGCAGTACTTC
TRBV27	-	TRBJ1-4	TRBD1	CASSSQGAEGEKLFF	TGTGCCAGCAGTTCACAGGGGGCGGAGGGGGAAAAACTGTTTTTT
TRBV9	few	TRBJ2-2	TRBD1	CASSVRGSPGTGELFF	TGTGCCAGCAGCGTCAGGGGGAGCCCGGGGACCGGGGAGCTGTTTTTT
TRBV3-1	few	TRBJ1-2	TRBD1	CASSQTGDNYGYTF	TGTGCCAGCAGCCAAACAGGGGATAACTATGGCTACACCTTC
TRBV4-2	once	TRBJ2-1	TRBD2	CASSPYRGGSYNEQFF	TGTGCCAGCAGCCCATACCGGGGGGGCTCCTACAATGAGCAGTTCTTC
TRBV3-1	many	TRBJ2-7	TRBD2	CASSPGLAGAYEQYF	TGTGCCAGCTCACCAGGACTAGCGGGGGCCTACGAGCAGTACTTC
TRBV7-6	few	TRBJ2-1	TRBD1	CASSLAGTGVNEQFF	TGTGCCAGCAGCTTAGCCGGGACAGGGGTGAATGAGCAGTTCTTC